The rows below give T cell receptor beta chains drawn from one sample of a study of breast tumors, draining lymph nodes, adjacent tissues. TCRdb redid the calling of the multiplex PCR reads with MiXCR, one entry per CDR3 protein. The sample holds about 14,000 distinct CDR3 sequences, 50% to 70% seen once. The sample taken for sequencing was tumor-adjacent breast tissue. The receptors come from a female donor with breast cancer. Some clones in this sample may be carry-over from other donors' samples. Each CDR3 is given with its conserved first and last residue. A D gene is named only where the DNA matches it firmly. Part of the rows lack a size; the others show once, few, many or a class for expanded clones.

V gene,clone size,D gene,J gene,CDR3 DNA,CDR3 protein
TRBV3-2,NA,NA,TRBJ2-1,TGTGCCAGCAGCCCCGAGGGGGGGGTGTTGTACAATGAGCAGTTCTTC,CASSPEGGVLYNEQFF
TRBV6-6,many,NA,TRBJ2-1,TGTGCCAGCAGTTACGGGAGGGGGTCCAATGAGCAGTTCTTC,CASSYGRGSNEQFF
TRBV9,NA,TRBD2,TRBJ2-3,TGTGCCAGCAGCTCCATTCGACTAGCGGGAGTTGGAGATACGCAGTATTTT,CASSSIRLAGVGDTQYF
TRBV29-1,NA,NA,TRBJ1-2,TGCAGCGCCCCGGACCCCCGAGGGCCCGGCTACACCTTC,CSAPDPRGPGYTF
TRBV10-1,NA,TRBD2,TRBJ2-7,TGCGCCAGAGGGGGGGCGACTAGCGGGAGATTTTACGAGCAGTACTTC,CARGGATSGRFYEQYF
TRBV20-1,NA,NA,TRBJ2-5,TGCAGTGCTAACAGGGTCGATAAGACCCAGTACTTC,CSANRVDKTQYF
TRBV7-3,NA,NA,TRBJ1-2,TGTGCCAGCAGCTTAAGTCCGGGGAGCGAGTATGGCTACCCCTTC,CASSLSPGSEYGYPF
TRBV10-1,NA,TRBD2,TRBJ2-7,TGCGCCAGAGGGGGGGTGACTAGCGGCGCCTACGAGCAGTACTTC,CARGGVTSGAYEQYF
TRBV20-1,NA,NA,TRBJ2-5,TGCAGTGCTGGGCCGCTATCGGAGACCCCGTACTTC,CSAGPLSETPYF
TRBV2,once,TRBD2,TRBJ2-2,TGTGCCAGCAGTGAACCTAGCGGGGGTTACACCGGGGAGCTGTTTTTT,CASSEPSGGYTGELFF
TRBV2,once,NA,TRBJ2-1,TGTGCCAGCAGTGAGGACGGGGGTATCTACAATGAGCAGTTCTTC,CASSEDGGIYNEQFF
TRBV19,NA,NA,TRBJ2-3,TGTGCCAGAAGCGTAGTGGGCAGGGCGGATACGCAGTATTTT,CARSVVGRADTQYF
TRBV9,NA,TRBD1,TRBJ1-6,TGTGCCAGCAGCGTAGGGACAGGGCTCGATTCACCCCTCCACTTT,CASSVGTGLDSPLHF
TRBV24-1,NA,NA,TRBJ2-1,TGTGCCACCAGTGATTTATGGCAGGGTAACAATGAGCAGTTCTTC,CATSDLWQGNNEQFF
TRBV24-1,NA,NA,TRBJ2-3,TGTGCCACCAGTGATTTGGATCGGGGGACCCTAGTTGGAGACACGCAGTATTTT,CATSDLDRGTLVGDTQYF
TRBV25-1,NA,TRBD1,TRBJ1-3,TGTGCCAGCAGTGGGACAGGGGAAAACACCATATATTTT,CASSGTGENTIYF
TRBV25-1,NA,NA,TRBJ1-1,TGTGCCACCGAAGACCGTGGCACTGAAGCTTTCTTT,CATEDRGTEAFF
TRBV28,NA,NA,TRBJ1-5,TGTGCCAGCAGTCGACAGGACATCAATCAGCCCCAGCATTTT,CASSRQDINQPQHF
TRBV11-3,medium-sized,NA,TRBJ2-3,TGTGCCAGCAGCCGGGGCGCGGTTACAGATACGCAGTATTTT,CASSRGAVTDTQYF
TRBV25-1,NA,NA,TRBJ2-1,TGTGCCAGCAGTGAATTACGAAGGGGGGATGAGCAGTTCTTC,CASSELRRGDEQFF
TRBV6-5,NA,NA,TRBJ1-2,TGTGCCAGCTTCGAGACTAACTATGGCTACACCTTC,CASFETNYGYTF
TRBV12-5,medium-sized,NA,TRBJ1-3,TGTGCTAGTGGTTTTGAAGACACCATATATTTT,CASGFEDTIYF
TRBV20-1,NA,NA,TRBJ1-4,TGCAGTGCTAGAGAACCAACAGGGAGACGTAATGAAAAACTGTTTTTC,CSAREPTGRRNEKLFF
TRBV2,NA,TRBD1,TRBJ2-5,TGTGCCAGCAAACTCGACAGGGCGCAAGAGACCCAGTACTTC,CASKLDRAQETQYF
TRBV4-3,once,TRBD2,TRBJ2-1,TGCGCCAGCAGCCAGAGGCTAGCGGGGCTCAGCTCCTACAATGAGCAGTTCTTC,CASSQRLAGLSSYNEQFF
TRBV12-3/TRBV12-4,NA,TRBD1,TRBJ1-4,TGTGCCAGCAGTCGAAGGACAGGGGGTGGAGAAAAACTGTTTTTT,CASSRRTGGGEKLFF
TRBV5-6,NA,NA,TRBJ2-5,TGTGCCAGCAGCTTTAACAGGGAAGAGACCCAGTACTTC,CASSFNREETQYF
TRBV24-1,NA,NA,TRBJ2-1,TGTGCCACCAGTGATTTCGCAGGGCCATACAATGAGCAGTTCTTC,CATSDFAGPYNEQFF
TRBV20-1,NA,NA,TRBJ2-3,TGCAGTGCTAGAGGGGAACACACAGATACGCAGTATTTT,CSARGEHTDTQYF
TRBV2,medium-sized,NA,TRBJ2-7,TGTGCCAGCAGGTCACTTAAGCGGACCTCCTACGAGCAGTACTTC,CASRSLKRTSYEQYF
TRBV3-2,NA,NA,TRBJ1-5,TGTGCCAGCAGCCAGGACGGCACCAATCAGCCCCAGCATTTT,CASSQDGTNQPQHF
TRBV5-1,NA,NA,TRBJ1-5,TGCGCCAGCAGCTTGGATGCAGGAGGCGATCAGCCCCAGCATTTT,CASSLDAGGDQPQHF
TRBV2,NA,NA,TRBJ1-5,TGTGCCAGCAGTGAAGTGACAGGTCTGGGGCCCCAGCATTTT,CASSEVTGLGPQHF
TRBV5-1,NA,TRBD1,TRBJ2-1,TGCGCCAGCAGCTTGGATGGGACAGGGGAGTATGAGCAGTTCTTC,CASSLDGTGEYEQFF
TRBV5-1,many,NA,TRBJ2-5,TGCGCCAGCAGCCCGGAGAGCGGGCACCAGTACTTC,CASSPESGHQYF
TRBV11-1,many,NA,TRBJ1-1,TGTGCCAGCAGCTCTTGGGGGGAAGCTTTCTTT,CASSSWGEAFF
TRBV20-1,NA,TRBD2,TRBJ2-7,TGCAGTGCTACGTCCCCCGGGACTAGCACCTACGAGCAGTACTTC,CSATSPGTSTYEQYF
TRBV7-2,NA,NA,TRBJ2-1,TGTGCCAGCAGCCCCTCCTACAATGAGCAGTTCTTC,CASSPSYNEQFF
TRBV2,NA,NA,TRBJ2-3,TGTGCCAGCGAAGAGGATACGCAGTATTTT,CASEEDTQYF
TRBV10-3,once,TRBD1,TRBJ2-6,TGTGCCATCAGTGACCCTGACAGGGACTCTGGGGCCAACGTCCTGACTTTC,CAISDPDRDSGANVLTF
TRBV20-1,large,NA,TRBJ2-7,TGCAGTGCTAGGCCGGGACTGGACGAGCAGTACTTC,CSARPGLDEQYF
TRBV5-5,NA,TRBD1,TRBJ2-3,TGTGCCAGCAGCTCCCGGGAAGGGGGCTGGGATACGCAGTATTTT,CASSSREGGWDTQYF
TRBV20-1,few,TRBD2,TRBJ2-5,TGCAGTGCCCTAGCGGGGGGGCAGGAGACCCAGTACTTC,CSALAGGQETQYF
TRBV7-9,NA,NA,TRBJ2-7,TGTGCCAGCAGCTCGGGACTTACCCCCAACGAGCAGTACTTC,CASSSGLTPNEQYF
TRBV29-1,few,TRBD1,TRBJ1-6,TGCAGCGCCCAGACAGGGGTCAATTCACCCCTCCACTTT,CSAQTGVNSPLHF